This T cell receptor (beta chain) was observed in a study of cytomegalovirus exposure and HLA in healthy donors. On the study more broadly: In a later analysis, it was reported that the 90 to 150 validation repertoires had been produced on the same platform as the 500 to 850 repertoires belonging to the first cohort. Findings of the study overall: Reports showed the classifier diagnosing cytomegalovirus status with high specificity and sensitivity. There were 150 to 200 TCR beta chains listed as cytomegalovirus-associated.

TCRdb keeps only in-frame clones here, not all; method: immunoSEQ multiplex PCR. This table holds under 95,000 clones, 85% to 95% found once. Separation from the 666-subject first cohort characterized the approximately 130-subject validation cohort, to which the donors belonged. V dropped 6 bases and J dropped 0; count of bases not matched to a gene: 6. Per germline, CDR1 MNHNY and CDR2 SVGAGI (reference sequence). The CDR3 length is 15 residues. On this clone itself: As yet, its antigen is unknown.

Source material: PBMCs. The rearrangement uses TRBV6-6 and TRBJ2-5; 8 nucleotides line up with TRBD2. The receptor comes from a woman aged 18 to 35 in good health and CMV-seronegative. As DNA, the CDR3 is TGTGCCAGCAGAAGGCGGGGGGCCAACCAAGAGACCCAGTACTTC. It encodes CASRRRGANQETQYF.